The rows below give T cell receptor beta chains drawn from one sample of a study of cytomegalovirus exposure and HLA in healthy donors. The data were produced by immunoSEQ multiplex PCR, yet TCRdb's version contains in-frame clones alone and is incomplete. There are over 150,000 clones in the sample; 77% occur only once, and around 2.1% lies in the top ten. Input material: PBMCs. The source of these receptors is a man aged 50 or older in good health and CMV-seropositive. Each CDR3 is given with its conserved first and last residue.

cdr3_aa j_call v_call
CASSLSEGAGEKLFF TRBJ1-4 TRBV5-1
CASSYRRLQETQYF TRBJ2-5 TRBV6-5
CASSQDLASKQFF TRBJ2-1 TRBV4-3
CASSLGTSPSYEQYF TRBJ2-7 TRBV11-3
CASSGLGGNTEAFF TRBJ1-1 TRBV6-1
CASSSRDRTEAFF TRBJ1-1 TRBV5-4
CASSLDPSGGGYYNEQFF TRBJ2-1 TRBV5-8
CASSSLGGASYNEQFF TRBJ2-1 TRBV6-5
CASSLWTSGVGSTDTQYF TRBJ2-3 TRBV28
CASNPGHTEAFF TRBJ1-1 TRBV2
CASSRQAMNTEAFF TRBJ1-1 TRBV18
CATSRDAREGVDEKLFF TRBJ1-4 TRBV15
CASSSGQGNQPQHF TRBJ1-5 TRBV7-8
CASSLAQGGNTEAFF TRBJ1-1 TRBV7-9
CASRPKQGAGYGYTF TRBJ1-2 TRBV9
CASSPSLGGDNYGYTF TRBJ1-2 TRBV5-5
CASSSSAYEQYF TRBJ2-7 TRBV10-2
CASRELGQGSYEQYF TRBJ2-7 TRBV6-1
CASSWGLALGWAFF TRBJ1-1 TRBV11-2
CSAQTGTIQETQYF TRBJ2-5 TRBV29-1
CSVGQKLETQYF TRBJ2-5 TRBV29-1
CASSLDSTYSNYGYTF TRBJ1-2 TRBV5-1
CASSTSGANYHNEQFF TRBJ2-1 TRBV7-9
CASSLHRGNQPQHF TRBJ1-5 TRBV7-8
CASSIGSGGTQETQYF TRBJ2-5 TRBV5-1
CASSVDGQHTEAFF TRBJ1-1 TRBV9
CASSEWGTDNQPQHF TRBJ1-5 TRBV10-2
CASSLGGAGASTEAFF TRBJ1-1 TRBV5-1
CASMEGFPTYEQFF TRBJ2-1 TRBV2
CASSFNAVRAYEQYF TRBJ2-7 TRBV5-6
CASSQETGNTEAFF TRBJ1-1 TRBV14
CAISTTGGPGGYTF TRBJ1-2 TRBV10-3
CASRNRGAQQPQHF TRBJ1-5 TRBV6-1
CASSWGTSGGEETQYF TRBJ2-5 TRBV5-1
CASSYPGQIYEQYF TRBJ2-7 TRBV6-5
CASSPNPSGGGNQPQHF TRBJ1-5 TRBV18
CASSPQTHNYGYTF TRBJ1-2 TRBV19
CASSLSMMTSGTYEQYF TRBJ2-7 TRBV27
CASSRAGGRADTQYF TRBJ2-3 TRBV28
CASSEGGQGTLEETQYF TRBJ2-5 TRBV14
CASRLYNEQFF TRBJ2-1 TRBV2
CASQRQGSSYGYTF TRBJ1-2 TRBV2
CASSSGQGGWSVEAFF TRBJ1-1 TRBV5-1
CASSPRGGARSYEQYF - TRBV18
CASSLVWGATYEQYF TRBJ2-7 TRBV7-9
CASSPLTGDSKGYTF TRBJ1-2 TRBV18
CASSILAGTSGQETQYF TRBJ2-5 TRBV19
CASSPQGLDEQFF TRBJ2-1 TRBV7-2
CASSFGISEQYF TRBJ2-7 TRBV7-8
CASSLVGRAGYTF TRBJ1-2 TRBV7-2
CASSLSPQGASTEAFF TRBJ1-1 TRBV13
CASSLGRRGSYEQYF TRBJ2-7 TRBV5-6
CASSPTASSYNEQFF TRBJ2-1 TRBV7-7
CASTLTPYSNQPQHF TRBJ1-5 TRBV10-2
CASSQDWTESSYEQYF TRBJ2-7 TRBV4-1
CASSQDTRGGTDTQYF TRBJ2-3 TRBV4-3
CASSPSGIQTGELFF TRBJ2-2 TRBV19
CASSSSGTGGYAFF TRBJ1-1 TRBV7-6
CSVGNRDNIQYF TRBJ2-4 TRBV29-1